This is a list of T cell receptor beta chains from one sample in a study of T cell responses to AZD1222 COVID-19 vaccine. Libraries were prepared by immunoSEQ multiplex PCR; TCRdb keeps only in-frame clonotypes and omits some of them. The sample holds around 140,000 clones, 80% to 90% seen once. Sequencing used peripheral blood, obtained on day 0 of AZD1222 vaccination. These receptors were obtained from an adult in good health. Both conserved end residues are part of each CDR3. D genes are given only for firm matches.

V gene	J gene	D gene	CDR3 protein
TRBV11-2	TRBJ1-6	NA	CASSFRYQNNSPLHF
TRBV29-1	TRBJ1-5	NA	CSVGDTNQPQHF
TRBV5-4	TRBJ1-4	NA	CASSPGGWSNEKLFF
TRBV14	TRBJ2-7	NA	CASSQTGYEQYF
TRBV5-1	TRBJ2-7	TRBD2	CASSLAGGPYEQYF
TRBV24-1	TRBJ2-5	NA	CATSDSAGFQETQYF
TRBV15	TRBJ1-1	NA	CATSRDLMGAQASGAFF
TRBV7-8	TRBJ1-1	NA	CASSSQGRDTEAFF
TRBV3-1/TRBV3-2	TRBJ2-3	NA	CASSQDNAAVPSTDTQYF
TRBV18	TRBJ2-5	TRBD2	CASSDNSGRETQYF
TRBV6-5	TRBJ1-2	TRBD1	CASSYHGTGGYGYTF
TRBV28	TRBJ1-1	TRBD1	CASRQTGGKTEAFF
TRBV6-5	TRBJ2-6	NA	CASSTYSSGANVLTF
TRBV19	TRBJ1-1	TRBD1	CASSQGDILNTEAFF
TRBV30	TRBJ2-5	TRBD2	CAQTSGPKRPQYF
TRBV7-2	TRBJ2-2	NA	CASRGMATGELFF
TRBV7-2	TRBJ2-5	TRBD2	CASSLGRSSGRFQETQYF
TRBV5-8	TRBJ1-2	NA	CASSYIGGNYGYTF
TRBV12-5	TRBJ1-3	NA	CASGSQGLSSGNTIYF
TRBV5-1	TRBJ1-5	TRBD1	CASSWGDRDNQPQHF
TRBV7-8	TRBJ1-5	NA	CASSLGPRDGNNQPQHF
TRBV30	TRBJ1-4	NA	CASSRVTNEKLFF
TRBV15	TRBJ2-3	NA	CATSRKPRTDTQYF
TRBV10-3	TRBJ2-7	NA	CAISEGPEQYF
TRBV4-2	TRBJ1-4	NA	CASSPGPTTNEKLFF
TRBV6-5	TRBJ2-7	NA	CASSYSQGTYEQYF
TRBV30	TRBJ2-6	NA	CAWSWGSGANVLTF
TRBV6-5	TRBJ2-7	NA	CASSYSSKGLGVEQYF
TRBV29-1	TRBJ2-1	NA	CSAGQTGRDNEQFF
TRBV27	TRBJ1-5	NA	CASSSDGERPQHF
TRBV21-1	TRBJ2-7	NA	CASSPRGTGGSYEQYF